The 14 T cell receptor beta chains below were found in one sample sequenced in a study of blood T cell repertoires in COVID-19. Libraries were prepared by immunoSEQ multiplex PCR; TCRdb keeps only in-frame clonotypes and omits some of them. The data contain some 240,000 clones, 75% to 85% of them singletons. The sequenced material came from peripheral blood. The receptors shown here come from a woman aged 55 to 70 with active or convalescent COVID-19.

The V call is TRBV4-1, the J call TRBJ1-3, with TRBD1 identical over 8 bases. Germline-derived CDR1 and CDR2 are MGHRA and YSYEKL. With 3 bases clipped from V and 4 bases from J, the junction kept 14 bases outside the gene matches. CDR3 length: 18 residues. CDR3 protein: CASSHEVIRTGRGNTIYF. CDR3 sequence (DNA): TGCGCCAGCAGCCATGAAGTGATCCGGACAGGGAGGGGAAACACCATATATTTT.

The V and J genes are TRBV7-6 and TRBJ2-5, with no clear D. The CDR3 spans 13 residues. V was trimmed by 5 bases and J by 5 bases, leaving 12 bases between them. CDR1 and CDR2 (germline): SGHVS, FNYEAQ. The CDR3 DNA sequence: TGTGCCAGCAGCCCCCAGTTGAGGGAGACCCAGTACTTC. Translated: CASSPQLRETQYF.

The chain recombines TRBV20-1 with TRBJ1-1; TRBD1 matches 10 bases. This CDR3 is built from 14 residues. Germline CDR1 and CDR2: DFQATT and SNEGSKA (reference sequence). V gave up 3 bases and J gave up 5 bases; unmatched junction bases: 6. The CDR3 spells CSASRDRGGTEAFF. CDR3 nucleotides: TGCAGTGCTAGTAGGGACAGGGGTGGGACTGAAGCTTTCTTT.

The chain is built from TRBV5-1 and TRBJ2-5; 10 nucleotides agree with TRBD2. V lost 0 bases and J lost 2; bases outside the gene matches: 4. This CDR3 region has 16 residues. CDR1 is SGHRS, CDR2 YFSETQ, per germline. The chain's CDR3 is CASSLGPSGGQETQYF. CDR3 in DNA: TGCGCCAGCAGCTTGGGTCCTAGCGGGGGACAAGAGACCCAGTACTTC.

The chain combines TRBV10-3 with TRBJ1-5; weak D call: TRBD1 (5 bases). The V end was cut by 6 bases, the J end by 2 bases, with 14 bases between. The CDR3 spans 15 residues. CDR1 is ENHRY, CDR2 SYGVKD, per germline. The CDR3 region is CAISSGIVGNQPQHF. The CDR3 DNA reads TGTGCCATCAGCTCAGGGATTGTCGGCAATCAGCCCCAGCATTTT.

This clone occurred once. This chain connects TRBV5-5 to TRBJ2-3; tentative D call: TRBD1 (7 bases). The CDR3 length is 17 residues. Germline V gene data show CDR1 as SGHKS and CDR2 as YYEKEE (reference sequence). The V end was cut by 2 bases, the J end by 2 bases, with 18 bases between. This CDR3 is CASSFLGGQLYTDTQYF. The CDR3, as DNA: TGTGCCAGCAGCTTCCTGGGGGGACAGCTCTACACAGATACGCAGTATTTT.

This rearrangement joins TRBV5-6 to TRBJ2-3; tentatively, D is TRBD2 (6 bases). Germline loops: CDR1 SGHDT, CDR2 YYEEEE. This CDR3 spans 17 amino acids. V dropped 3 bases and J dropped 5 bases, with 22 bases sitting between them. CDR3 nucleotides: TGTGCCAGCAGCTCCCCGCCGGGAGTAAAGCCCTTAGATACGCAGTATTTT. Translating gives CASSSPPGVKPLDTQYF. The full variable domain, completed using reference TRBV5-6 and TRBJ2-3, is DAGVTQSPTHLIKTRGQQVTLRCSPKSGHDTVSWYQQALGQGPQFIFQYYEEEERQRGNFPDRFSGHQFPNYSSELNVNALLLGDSALYLCASSSPPGVKPLDTQYFGPGTRLTVL.

The chain joins TRBV18 to TRBJ1-6, with a possible D match to TRBD1 (6 bases). The V gene's germline CDR1 is KGHSH and CDR2 LQKENI. V lost 1 base and J lost 8, with 6 bases in between. This CDR3 has 13 residues. This CDR3 reads CASSPRTDSPLHF. DNA of the CDR3: TGTGCCAGCTCACCACGGACAGATTCACCCCTCCACTTT.

V usage is TRBV6-2 or TRBV6-3 and J usage is TRBJ1-5, with 8 bases fitting TRBD1. Germline loops: CDR1 MNHEY, CDR2 SVGEGT. V was pared by 6 bases and J by 2 bases, with 9 bases of the junction left unmatched. The CDR3 totals 16 residues. The CDR3 loop reads CASSSDRAVGNQPQHF. In DNA, the CDR3 is TGTGCCAGCAGCTCGGACAGGGCGGTGGGCAATCAGCCCCAGCATTTT.

The chain links TRBV2 to TRBJ1-6; 8 bases agree with TRBD1. V dropped 5 bases and J dropped 6; count of bases not matched to a gene: 15. Germline loops: CDR1 SNHLY, CDR2 FYNNEI. This CDR3 comprises 18 residues. The CDR3 loop reads CASSPLGQGATFNSPLHF. CDR3 coding DNA: TGTGCCAGCAGTCCCCTTGGACAGGGCGCAACATTTAATTCACCCCTCCACTTT.

The genes are TRBV29-1 and TRBJ1-1; D is uncertain. The V end was cut by 6 bases, the J end by 8 bases, with 16 bases between. CDR3 size: 12 residues. Germline CDR1 SQVTM, CDR2 ANQGSEA. For the CDR3, the DNA is TGCAGCGTGCGGATGTTTGAGCGGGAAGCTTTCTTT. Residues: CSVRMFEREAFF.

The rearrangement joins TRBV15 to TRBJ1-5; D not certain. The germline V gene has CDR1 LNHNV and CDR2 YYDKDF (reference sequence). The CDR3 has 13 amino acids. V gave up 2 bases and J gave up 9 bases, with 11 bases separating them. This CDR3 is CATSRNTRGPQHF. The CDR3 DNA follows: TGTGCCACCAGCAGAAACACACGGGGGCCCCAGCATTTT.

In this sample, this clone turned up a few times. This rearrangement joins TRBV18 to TRBJ1-5; TRBD1 agrees at 8 bases. The V gene's germline CDR1 is KGHSH and CDR2 LQKENI. The CDR3 has 14 amino acids. Trimming cost V 3 bases and J 11 bases; bases outside gene matches: 9. For the CDR3, the DNA is TGTGCCAGCTCACCGGGACAGGAGGGAAGGACCCAGCATTTT. It yields the protein CASSPGQEGRTQHF.

V is TRBV27 and J is TRBJ1-6; D gene ambiguous. This CDR3 is 14 amino acids long. Trimming removed 6 bases at V and 6 bases at J, with 12 bases between. Per germline, CDR1 MNHEY and CDR2 SMNVEV (reference sequence). The CDR3 sequence is CASSFGGLNSPLHF. CDR3 nucleotide sequence: TGTGCCAGCAGCTTCGGAGGCCTTAATTCACCCCTCCACTTT.